The 4 T cell receptor beta chains in this list originate from one sample, sequenced in a study of CD8 T cells in ankylosing spondylitis. TCRdb reprocessed the 5' RACE reads with MiXCR, giving one entry per CDR3 protein. The table lists some 240,000 distinct CDR3 sequences, 7.5% to 9% of them singletons. Sequencing was performed on blood, either unsorted or a sorted T cell fraction (not recorded which). The source is a male donor with ankylosing spondylitis or in good health (not recorded which).

The genes are TRBV19 and TRBJ2-1; perhaps TRBD2 as D (5 bases). Germline V lookup: CDR1 LNHDA, CDR2 SQIVND (reference sequence). The V gene lost 6 bases and the J gene lost 0 bases, with 9 bases spanning the gap. CDR3 length: 14 residues. CDR3 sequence (DNA): TGTGCCAGTAGAAGAGGGAGCTCCTACAATGAGCAGTTCTTC. Its translation is CASRRGSSYNEQFF.

This clonotype showed up many times. The gene calls are TRBV27 and TRBJ2-5, with no clear D. V was shortened by 3 bases and J by 3 bases, with 11 bases between the two germline ends. This CDR3 has 14 amino acids. The V gene's germline CDR1 is MNHEY and CDR2 SMNVEV (reference sequence). This chain's CDR3 is CASSLSGVKETQYF. CDR3 DNA sequence: TGTGCCAGCAGTTTGAGTGGAGTAAAAGAGACCCAGTACTTC.

This clonotype has more than one count but fewer than ten. The V call is TRBV20-1, the J call TRBJ2-7, with a possible D match to TRBD2 (6 bases). This CDR3 has 18 residues. Germline-derived CDR1 and CDR2 are DFQATT and SNEGSKA (reference sequence). V shed 2 bases and J shed 3 bases, with 26 bases lying between them. For the CDR3, the DNA is TGCAGTGCTAGACCTCCGGGGGTGCGTCGGGGAGGTAGCTACGAGCAGTACTTC. Its translation: CSARPPGVRRGGSYEQYF.

This clonotype was found many times. Germline is not matched at one junction end, which may reflect a read error. The chain links TRBV5-1 to TRBJ2-2; D is ambiguous. Looked up from germline, CDR1 is SGHRS and CDR2 is YFSETQ. The CDR3 runs 13 residues. As DNA, the CDR3 is TGTGCCAGCAGCTTAGGGCCGACCGGGGAGCTGTTTTTT. Protein product: CASSLGPTGELFF.